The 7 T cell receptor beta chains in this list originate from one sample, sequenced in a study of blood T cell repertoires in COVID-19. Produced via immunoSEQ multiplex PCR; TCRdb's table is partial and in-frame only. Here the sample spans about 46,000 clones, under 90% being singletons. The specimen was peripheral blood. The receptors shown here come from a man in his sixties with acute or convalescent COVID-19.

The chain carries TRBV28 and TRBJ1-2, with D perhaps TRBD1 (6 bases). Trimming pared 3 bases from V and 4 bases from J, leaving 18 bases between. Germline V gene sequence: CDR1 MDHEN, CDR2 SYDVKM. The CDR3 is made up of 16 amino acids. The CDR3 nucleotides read TGTGCCAGCAGTTTTTATCCCCTCACAGGGACCTATGGCTACACCTTC. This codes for CASSFYPLTGTYGYTF.

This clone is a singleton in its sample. The CDR3 DNA follows: TGTGCCATCAGTGGCTCTGGGACAGGGGTTTCACCCCTCCACTTT. Protein product: CAISGSGTGVSPLHF. The chain recombines TRBV10-3 with TRBJ1-6; 10 positions agree with TRBD1. With 4 bases clipped from V and 9 bases from J, the junction kept 6 bases outside the gene matches. The CDR3 contains 15 residues. Germline V CDR1 and CDR2: ENHRY, SYGVKD.

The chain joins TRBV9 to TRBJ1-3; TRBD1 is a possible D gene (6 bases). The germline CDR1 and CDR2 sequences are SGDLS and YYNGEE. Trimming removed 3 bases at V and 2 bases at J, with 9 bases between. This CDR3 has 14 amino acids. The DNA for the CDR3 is TGTGCCAGCAGCGCCGGGACAACTGGAAACACCATATATTTT. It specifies CASSAGTTGNTIYF. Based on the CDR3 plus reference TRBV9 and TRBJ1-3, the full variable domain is DSGVTQTPKHLITATGQRVTLRCSPRSGDLSVYWYQQSLDQGLQFLIQYYNGEERAKGNILERFSAQQFPDLHSELNLSSLELGDSALYFCASSAGTTGNTIYFGEGSWLTVV.

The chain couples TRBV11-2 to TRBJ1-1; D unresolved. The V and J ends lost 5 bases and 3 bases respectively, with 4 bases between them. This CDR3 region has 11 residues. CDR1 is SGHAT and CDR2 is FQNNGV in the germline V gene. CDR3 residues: CASSLYTEAFF. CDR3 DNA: TGTGCCAGCAGCCTTTACACTGAAGCTTTCTTT.

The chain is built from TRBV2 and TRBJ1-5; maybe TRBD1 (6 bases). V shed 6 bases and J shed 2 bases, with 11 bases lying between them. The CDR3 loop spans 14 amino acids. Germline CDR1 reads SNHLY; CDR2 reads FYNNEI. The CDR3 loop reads CASSIQGGNQPQHF. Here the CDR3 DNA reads TGTGCCAGCAGCATACAGGGAGGCAATCAGCCCCAGCATTTT.

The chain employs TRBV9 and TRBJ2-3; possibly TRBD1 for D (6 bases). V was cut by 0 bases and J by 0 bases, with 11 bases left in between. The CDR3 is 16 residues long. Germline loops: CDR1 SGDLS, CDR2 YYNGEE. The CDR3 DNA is TGTGCCAGCAGCGTAGTGGACAGAGCTAGCACAGATACGCAGTATTTT. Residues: CASSVVDRASTDTQYF.

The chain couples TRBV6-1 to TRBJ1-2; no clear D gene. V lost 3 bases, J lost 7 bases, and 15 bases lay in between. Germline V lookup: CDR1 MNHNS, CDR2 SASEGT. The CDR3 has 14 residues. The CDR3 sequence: CASSDPADLGGYTF. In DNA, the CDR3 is TGTGCCAGCAGTGATCCCGCGGACTTAGGTGGCTACACCTTC.